This T cell receptor (beta chain) originates from a study of immune characterization of retroperitoneal liposarcoma. TCRdb reanalysed the PCR reads using MiXCR and keeps one entry per CDR3 protein. The repertoire holds thousands of distinct CDR3 sequences, with approximately 39% as singletons. This CDR3 is built from 14 residues. V dropped 5 bases and J dropped 7; count of bases not matched to a gene: 8. Germline assignment: CDR1 MNHNS and CDR2 SASEGT. The TCR originated in a male donor with retroperitoneal liposarcoma. This chain links TRBV6-1 with TRBJ1-2, with TRBD1 identical over 9 bases. Sample: tumor tissue. The CDR3 nucleotides read TGTGCCAGCAGTCCACAGGGGGCGCATTTTGGCTACACCTTC. This encodes CASSPQGAHFGYTF.